These T cell receptor beta chains were read from a single sample in a study of blood T cell repertoires in COVID-19. Only in-frame clones appear in the TCRdb table, and some are missing; sequencing was by immunoSEQ multiplex PCR. The profile covers about 180,000 clones, with over 70% appearing a single time and 5.6% taken by the ten largest. The sequenced sample consisted of PBMCs or T cells enriched from blood (not recorded which). The source of these receptors is a woman aged 40-49 years with acute COVID-19. The CDR3 runs from the conserved cysteine through the conserved F or W. The D gene is left open where the match is weak. The size of a clone is reported for some rows only, either as once, few or many, or as a class for expanded clones.

v_call	j_call	clone_size	d_call	cdr3_nt	cdr3_aa
TRBV30	TRBJ1-1	.	.	TGTGCCTGGAGACACAATTGGAACACTGAAGCTTTCTTT	CAWRHNWNTEAFF
TRBV5-4	TRBJ2-5	.	.	TGTGCCAGCAGCGCAGATCCCCGGGAAGAGACCCAGTACTTC	CASSADPREETQYF
TRBV6-5	TRBJ1-5	.	.	TGTGCCAGCAGTTTTGGGGCAGGGGTTCAGCCCCAGCATTTT	CASSFGAGVQPQHF
TRBV4-1	TRBJ2-7	.	TRBD1	TGCGCCAGCAGCCACTCCCCAGGGGGCGACTCCTACGAGCAGTACTTC	CASSHSPGGDSYEQYF
TRBV28	TRBJ1-1	.	TRBD1	TGTGCCAGCAGTCAGACAGGGGGCAGGGGCGCTTTCTTT	CASSQTGGRGAFF
TRBV24-1	TRBJ2-5	once	.	TGTGCCACCAGTGATTCGTTAGCGACCCAAGAGACCCAGTACTTC	CATSDSLATQETQYF
TRBV6-5	TRBJ1-5	.	.	TGTGCCAGCTGGGATGACTATAGCAATCAGCCCCAGCATTTT	CASWDDYSNQPQHF
TRBV27	TRBJ2-7	.	TRBD1	TGTGCCAGCAGTTACCCCCTGACAGGGCCACCATCCTACGAGCAGTACTTC	CASSYPLTGPPSYEQYF
TRBV3-1/TRBV3-2	TRBJ2-7	few	TRBD1	TGTGCCAGCACCCCCCCTAACAGGGGCGAGCAGTACTTC	CASTPPNRGEQYF
TRBV5-1	TRBJ1-1	.	.	TGCGCCAGCAGTCTGTCCCCCGGGAGGGACTCTTGGAGCTCTGAAGCTTTCTTT	CASSLSPGRDSWSSEAFF
TRBV11-3	TRBJ2-5	.	TRBD2	TGTGCCAGCAGCCACCGCCTGGGGCGTAGCGGGGTACAAGAGACCCAGTACTTC	CASSHRLGRSGVQETQYF
TRBV19	TRBJ1-1	.	.	TGTGCCAGTAGAAGGCCTGGTATGGGCCCAAACACTGAAGCTTTCTTT	CASRRPGMGPNTEAFF
TRBV29-1	TRBJ2-6	.	.	TGCAGCGTTGAGGGACAATCTCCTTCTGGGGCCAACGTCCTGACTTTC	CSVEGQSPSGANVLTF
TRBV7-9	TRBJ2-5	.	TRBD1	TGTGCCAGCAGCTTGGGGACAGCAGTACAAGAGACCCAGTACTTC	CASSLGTAVQETQYF